This TCR beta chain is from a study of STAT5B mutations in CD4+ large granular lymphocyte leukemia. The survey-level immunoSEQ assay was used. Sequencing was performed with immunoSEQ multiplex PCR; in TCRdb, only in-frame clones are kept and a portion is missing. The data show 25,000 to 35,000 clones, with roughly two thirds seen just once and approximately 0.49% held by the top ten. On this clone: No antigen is known for it.

Germline V gene data show CDR1 as SGHKS and CDR2 as YYEKEE (reference sequence). J was trimmed by 5 bases and V by 3 bases; bases with no gene match: 19. The CDR3 is 18 amino acids. Findings and caveats of the study: TRBV06-family usage was enriched in top patient clones (8/27) versus controls (2/35). Without HLA matching, higher CD4+ than CD8+ T-LGLL clonality could reflect small sample size.

The J gene is TRBJ1-2, the V gene TRBV5-5; 7 nucleotides match TRBD1. The sample taken for sequencing was CD4+ T cells from blood buffy coats. This clonotype was obtained from a human donor in good health. The CDR3, as DNA: TGTGCCAGCAGCTCCGAGCCGGGACAGCCGGCTCGACCGTATGGCTACACCTTC. The encoded protein is CASSSEPGQPARPYGYTF.